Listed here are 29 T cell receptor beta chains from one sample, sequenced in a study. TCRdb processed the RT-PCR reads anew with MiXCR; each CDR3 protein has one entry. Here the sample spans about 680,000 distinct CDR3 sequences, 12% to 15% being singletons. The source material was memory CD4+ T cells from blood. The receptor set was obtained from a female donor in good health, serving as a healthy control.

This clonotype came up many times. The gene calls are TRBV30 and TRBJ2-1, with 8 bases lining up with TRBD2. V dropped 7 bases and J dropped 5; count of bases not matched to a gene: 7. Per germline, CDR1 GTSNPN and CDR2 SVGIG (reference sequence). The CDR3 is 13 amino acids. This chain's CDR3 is CAFTGTRHNEQFF. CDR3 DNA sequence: TGTGCCTTTACCGGGACTAGGCACAATGAGCAGTTCTTC.

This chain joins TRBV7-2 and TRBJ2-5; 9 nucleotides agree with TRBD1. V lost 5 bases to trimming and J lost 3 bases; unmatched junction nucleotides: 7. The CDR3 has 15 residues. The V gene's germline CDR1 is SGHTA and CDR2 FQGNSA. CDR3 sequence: CASSPGQGREETQYF. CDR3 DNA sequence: TGTGCCAGCAGCCCAGGACAGGGGCGGGAAGAGACCCAGTACTTC. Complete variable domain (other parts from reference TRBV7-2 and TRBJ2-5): GAGVSQSPSNKVTEKGKDVELRCDPISGHTALYWYRQSLGQGLEFLIYFQGNSAPDKSGLPSDRFSAERTGGSVSTLTIQRTQQEDSAVYLCASSPGQGREETQYFGPGTRLLVL.

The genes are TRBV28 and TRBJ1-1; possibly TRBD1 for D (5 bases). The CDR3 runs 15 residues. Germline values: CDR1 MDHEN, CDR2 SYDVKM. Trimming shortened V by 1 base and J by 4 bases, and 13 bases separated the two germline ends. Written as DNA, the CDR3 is TGTGCCAGCAGTTTATTTTGGGGCTTCGGCACTGAAGCTTTCTTT. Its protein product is CASSLFWGFGTEAFF.

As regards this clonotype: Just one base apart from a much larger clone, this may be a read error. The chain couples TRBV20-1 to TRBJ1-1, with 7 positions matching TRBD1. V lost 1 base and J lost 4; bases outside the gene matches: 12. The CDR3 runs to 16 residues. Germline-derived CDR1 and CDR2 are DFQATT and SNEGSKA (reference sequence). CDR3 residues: CSARVFEGGAGTEAFF. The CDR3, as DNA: TGCAGTGCTAGAGTTTTCGAAGGGGGCGCCGGCACTGAAGCTTTCTTT.

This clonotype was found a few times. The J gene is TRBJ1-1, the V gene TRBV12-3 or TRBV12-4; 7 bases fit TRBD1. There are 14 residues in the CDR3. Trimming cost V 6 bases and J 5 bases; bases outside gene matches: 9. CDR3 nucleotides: TGTGCCAGCAGAACAGGGGCGGTTCTAACTGAAGCTTTCTTT. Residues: CASRTGAVLTEAFF.

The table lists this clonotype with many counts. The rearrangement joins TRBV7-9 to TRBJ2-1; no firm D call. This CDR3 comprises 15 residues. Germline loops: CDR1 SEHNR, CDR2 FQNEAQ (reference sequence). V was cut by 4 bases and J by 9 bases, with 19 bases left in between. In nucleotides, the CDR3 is TGTGCCAGCAGCTCTCCCACCATGACGTACCCTGAGCAGTTCTTC. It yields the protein CASSSPTMTYPEQFF.

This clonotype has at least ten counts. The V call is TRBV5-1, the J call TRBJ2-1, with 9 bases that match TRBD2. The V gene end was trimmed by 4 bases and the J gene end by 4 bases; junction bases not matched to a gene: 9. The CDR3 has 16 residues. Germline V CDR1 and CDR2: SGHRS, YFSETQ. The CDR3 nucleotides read TGCGCCAGCAGCCCCGGACGGCTAGCGGGGTACAATGAGCAGTTCTTC. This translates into CASSPGRLAGYNEQFF.

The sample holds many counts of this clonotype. The CDR3 DNA follows: TGCAGTGCTAGAGATGGGAGGTTGGGGATCAATGAGCAGTTCTTC. This sequence encodes CSARDGRLGINEQFF. This chain uses TRBV20-1 with TRBJ2-1, with D possibly matching TRBD2 (6 bases). Trimming stripped 0 bases from V and 6 bases from J, with 15 bases between. Germline V gene sequence: CDR1 DFQATT, CDR2 SNEGSKA (reference sequence). The CDR3 is made up of 15 amino acids.

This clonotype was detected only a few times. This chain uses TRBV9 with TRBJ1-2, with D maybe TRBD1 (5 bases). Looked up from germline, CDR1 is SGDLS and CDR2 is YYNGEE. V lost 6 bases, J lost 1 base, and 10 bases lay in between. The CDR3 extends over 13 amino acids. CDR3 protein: CASNRDLNYGYTF. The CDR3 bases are TGTGCCAGCAACCGGGACCTTAACTATGGCTACACCTTC.

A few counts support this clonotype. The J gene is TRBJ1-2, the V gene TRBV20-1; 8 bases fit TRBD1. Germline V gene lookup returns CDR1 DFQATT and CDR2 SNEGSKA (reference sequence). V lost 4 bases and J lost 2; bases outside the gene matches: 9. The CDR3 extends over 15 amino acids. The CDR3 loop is CSATTQTGVNYGYTF. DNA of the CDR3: TGCAGTGCTACGACCCAGACAGGGGTAAACTATGGCTACACCTTC.

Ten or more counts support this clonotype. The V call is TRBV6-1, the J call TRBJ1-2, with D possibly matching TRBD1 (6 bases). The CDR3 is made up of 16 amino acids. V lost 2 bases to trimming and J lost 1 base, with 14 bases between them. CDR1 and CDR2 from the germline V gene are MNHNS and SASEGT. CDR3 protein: CASSERGDGINYGYTF. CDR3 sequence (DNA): TGTGCCAGCAGTGAAAGGGGGGACGGCATTAACTATGGCTACACCTTC.

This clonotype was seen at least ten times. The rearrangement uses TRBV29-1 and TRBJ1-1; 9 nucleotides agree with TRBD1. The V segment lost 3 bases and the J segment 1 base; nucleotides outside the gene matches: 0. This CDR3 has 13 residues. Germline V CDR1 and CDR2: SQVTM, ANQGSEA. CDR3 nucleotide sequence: TGCAGCGTTGAGGGACAGGGGAACACTGAAGCTTTCTTT. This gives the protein CSVEGQGNTEAFF.

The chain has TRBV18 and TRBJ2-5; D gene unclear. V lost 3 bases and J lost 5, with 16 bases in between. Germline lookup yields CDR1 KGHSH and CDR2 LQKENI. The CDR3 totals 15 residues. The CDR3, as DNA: TGTGCCAGCTCACCGAGTCTCTGGAAATCGGAGACCCAGTACTTC. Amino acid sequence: CASSPSLWKSETQYF.

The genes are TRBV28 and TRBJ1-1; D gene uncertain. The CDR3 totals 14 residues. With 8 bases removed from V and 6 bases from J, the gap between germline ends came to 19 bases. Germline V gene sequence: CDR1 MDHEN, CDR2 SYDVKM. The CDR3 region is CASGQAGVPSEAFF. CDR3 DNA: TGTGCCAGCGGCCAAGCAGGCGTGCCTTCTGAAGCTTTCTTT.

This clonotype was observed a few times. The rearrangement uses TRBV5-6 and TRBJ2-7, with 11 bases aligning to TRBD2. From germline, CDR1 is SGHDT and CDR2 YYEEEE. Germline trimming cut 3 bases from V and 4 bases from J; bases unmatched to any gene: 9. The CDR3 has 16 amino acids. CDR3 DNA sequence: TGTGCCAGCAGCTCCACTAGCGGGAGTTTTCTATACGAGCAGTACTTC. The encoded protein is CASSSTSGSFLYEQYF.

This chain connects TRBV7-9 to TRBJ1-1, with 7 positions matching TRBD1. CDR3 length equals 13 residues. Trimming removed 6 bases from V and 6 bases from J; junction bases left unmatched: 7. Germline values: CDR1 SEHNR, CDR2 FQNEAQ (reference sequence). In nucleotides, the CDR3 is TGTGCCAGCAGGAGACAGGGACCCGCTGAAGCTTTCTTT. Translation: CASRRQGPAEAFF.

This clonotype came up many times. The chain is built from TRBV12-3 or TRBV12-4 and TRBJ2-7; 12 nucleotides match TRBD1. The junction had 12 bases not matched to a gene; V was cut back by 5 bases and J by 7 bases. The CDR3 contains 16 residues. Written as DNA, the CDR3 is TGTGCCAGCAGTCCTGGGGCGGGACAGGGGGCAAGGGAGCAGTACTTC. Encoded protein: CASSPGAGQGAREQYF.

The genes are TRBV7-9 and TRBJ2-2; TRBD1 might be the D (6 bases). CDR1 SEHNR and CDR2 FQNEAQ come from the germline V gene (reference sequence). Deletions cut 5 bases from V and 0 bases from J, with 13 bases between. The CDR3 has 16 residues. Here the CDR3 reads CASSPQRTANTGELFF. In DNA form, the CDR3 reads TGTGCCAGCAGCCCTCAACGGACAGCGAACACCGGGGAGCTGTTTTTT.

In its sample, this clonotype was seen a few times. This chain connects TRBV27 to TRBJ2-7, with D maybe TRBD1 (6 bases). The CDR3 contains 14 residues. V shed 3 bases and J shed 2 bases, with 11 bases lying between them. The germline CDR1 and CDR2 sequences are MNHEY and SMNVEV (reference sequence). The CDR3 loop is CASSFVDSTYEQYF. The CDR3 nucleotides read TGTGCCAGCAGTTTCGTGGACAGTACCTACGAGCAGTACTTC.

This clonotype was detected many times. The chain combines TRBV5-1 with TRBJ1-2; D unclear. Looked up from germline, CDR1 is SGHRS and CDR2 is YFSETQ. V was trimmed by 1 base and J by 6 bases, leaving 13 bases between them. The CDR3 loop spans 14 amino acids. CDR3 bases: TGCGCCAGCAGCTTGAGTGGAGGGAAGGATGGCTACACCTTC. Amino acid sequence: CASSLSGGKDGYTF.

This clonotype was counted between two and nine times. The CDR3 DNA reads as TGTGCCAGCAGTTACCCGAGAAACCGGGACAGGGATGCCTATGGCTACACCTTC. As protein: CASSYPRNRDRDAYGYTF. The chain is built from TRBV6-5 and TRBJ1-2; 9 positions agree with TRBD1. There are 18 residues in the CDR3. After removal of 2 bases from V and 4 bases from J, the junction contained 14 bases not matched to a gene. Germline V gene data show CDR1 as MNHEY and CDR2 as SVGAGI.

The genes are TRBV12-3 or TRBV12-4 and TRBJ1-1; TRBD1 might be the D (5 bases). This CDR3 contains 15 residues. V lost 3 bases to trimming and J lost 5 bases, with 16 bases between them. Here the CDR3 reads CASSFSGKGRTEAFF. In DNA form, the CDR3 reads TGTGCCAGCAGTTTTTCAGGGAAAGGTAGGACTGAAGCTTTCTTT.

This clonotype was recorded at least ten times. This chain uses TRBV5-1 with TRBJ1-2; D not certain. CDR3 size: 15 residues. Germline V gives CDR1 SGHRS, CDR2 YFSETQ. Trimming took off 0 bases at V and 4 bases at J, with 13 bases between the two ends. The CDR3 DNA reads TGCGCCAGCAGCTTGGCCGGCGCAGTGCTCTATGGCTACACCTTC. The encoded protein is CASSLAGAVLYGYTF.

CDR3 DNA sequence: TGCAGTCTGGGGGGGGCGGATGGCACTGAAGCTTTCTTT. Amino acids: CSLGGADGTEAFF. The chain combines TRBV20-1 with TRBJ1-1; TRBD1 might be the D (6 bases). This CDR3 has 13 residues. The V gene's germline CDR1 is DFQATT and CDR2 SNEGSKA (reference sequence). V lost 8 bases to trimming and J lost 4 bases, with 17 bases between them.

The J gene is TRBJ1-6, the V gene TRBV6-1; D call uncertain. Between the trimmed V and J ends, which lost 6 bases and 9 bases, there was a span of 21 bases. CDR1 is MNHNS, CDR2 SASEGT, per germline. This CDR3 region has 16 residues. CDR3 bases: TGTGCCAGCAGCCCCCGGGCGGGTCGTCTCGGTTCACCCCTCCACTTT. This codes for CASSPRAGRLGSPLHF.

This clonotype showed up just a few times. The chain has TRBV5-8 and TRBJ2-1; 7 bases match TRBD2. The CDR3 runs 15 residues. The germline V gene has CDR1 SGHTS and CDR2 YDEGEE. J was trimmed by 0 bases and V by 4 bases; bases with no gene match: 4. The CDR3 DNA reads TGTGCCAGCAGCCGGGGGGTAAGCTCCTACAATGAGCAGTTCTTC. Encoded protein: CASSRGVSSYNEQFF.

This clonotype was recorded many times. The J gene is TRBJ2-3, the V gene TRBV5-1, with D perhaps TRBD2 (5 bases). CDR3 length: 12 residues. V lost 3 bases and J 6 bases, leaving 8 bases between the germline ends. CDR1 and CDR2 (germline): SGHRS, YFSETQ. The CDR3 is CASSYERDTQYF. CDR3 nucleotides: TGCGCCAGCAGCTACGAGCGGGATACGCAGTATTTT.

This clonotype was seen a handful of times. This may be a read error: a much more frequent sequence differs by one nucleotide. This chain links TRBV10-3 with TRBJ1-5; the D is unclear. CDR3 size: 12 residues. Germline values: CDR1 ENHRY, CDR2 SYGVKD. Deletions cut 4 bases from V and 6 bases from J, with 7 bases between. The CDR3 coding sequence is TGTGCCATCAGTGGAGTGAGTCAGCCCCAGCATTTT. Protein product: CAISGVSQPQHF.

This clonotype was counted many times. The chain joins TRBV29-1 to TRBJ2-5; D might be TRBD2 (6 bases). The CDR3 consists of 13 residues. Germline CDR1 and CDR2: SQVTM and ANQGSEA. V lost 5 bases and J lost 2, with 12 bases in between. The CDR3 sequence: CSVRPREQETQYF. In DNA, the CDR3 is TGCAGCGTTCGCCCGCGGGAACAAGAGACCCAGTACTTC.